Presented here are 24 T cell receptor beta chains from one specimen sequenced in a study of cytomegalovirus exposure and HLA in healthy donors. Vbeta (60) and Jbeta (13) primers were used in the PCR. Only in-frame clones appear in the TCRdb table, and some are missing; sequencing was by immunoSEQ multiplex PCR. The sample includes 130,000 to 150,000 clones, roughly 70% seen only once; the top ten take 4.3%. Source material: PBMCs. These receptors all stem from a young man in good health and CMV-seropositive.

CDR3 protein: CASSVQGKRSNQPQHF. The CDR3 DNA reads TGTGCCAGCAGTGTTCAAGGGAAGCGGAGCAATCAGCCCCAGCATTTT. The chain has TRBV6-4 and TRBJ1-5; no clear D gene. Trimming shortened V by 4 bases and J by 1 base, and 14 bases separated the two germline ends. Germline values: CDR1 MRHNA, CDR2 SNTAGT. The CDR3 has 16 amino acids.

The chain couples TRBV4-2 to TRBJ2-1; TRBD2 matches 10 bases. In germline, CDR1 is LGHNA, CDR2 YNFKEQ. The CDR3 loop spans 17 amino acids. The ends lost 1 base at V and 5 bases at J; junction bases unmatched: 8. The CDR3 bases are TGTGCCAGCAGCCAAGGGACATCTAGCGGGGGAGACAATGAGCAGTTCTTC. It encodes CASSQGTSSGGDNEQFF.

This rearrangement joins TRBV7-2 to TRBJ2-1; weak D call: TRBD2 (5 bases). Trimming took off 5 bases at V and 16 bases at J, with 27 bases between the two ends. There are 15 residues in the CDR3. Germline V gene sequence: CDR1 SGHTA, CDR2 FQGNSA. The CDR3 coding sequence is TGTGCCAGCAGCAAAATAGCCCCCCTCAGAAGGTCTAGCTTCTTC. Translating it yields CASSKIAPLRRSSFF. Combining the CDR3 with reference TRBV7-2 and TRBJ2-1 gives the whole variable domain GAGVSQSPSNKVTEKGKDVELRCDPISGHTALYWYRQSLGQGLEFLIYFQGNSAPDKSGLPSDRFSAERTGGSVSTLTIQRTQQEDSAVYLCASSKIAPLRRSSFFGPGTRLTVL.

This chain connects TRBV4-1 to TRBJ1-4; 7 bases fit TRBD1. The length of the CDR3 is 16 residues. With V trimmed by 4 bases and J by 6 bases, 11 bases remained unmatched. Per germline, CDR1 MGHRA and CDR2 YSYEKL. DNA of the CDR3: TGCGCCAGCAGCCTAGAGGTGCAGGGGGGATATGAAAAACTGTTTTTT. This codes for CASSLEVQGGYEKLFF.

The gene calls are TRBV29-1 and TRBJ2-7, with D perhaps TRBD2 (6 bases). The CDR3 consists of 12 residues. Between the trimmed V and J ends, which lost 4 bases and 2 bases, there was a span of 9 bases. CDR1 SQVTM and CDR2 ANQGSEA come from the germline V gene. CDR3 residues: CSVGAGTYEQYF. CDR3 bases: TGCAGCGTTGGGGCGGGGACCTACGAGCAGTACTTC.

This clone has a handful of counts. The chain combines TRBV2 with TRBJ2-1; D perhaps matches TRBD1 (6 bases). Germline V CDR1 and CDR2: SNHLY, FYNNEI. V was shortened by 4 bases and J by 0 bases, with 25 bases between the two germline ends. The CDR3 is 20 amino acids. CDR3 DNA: TGTGCCAGCAGTGGTAGGACAGCTGGACATCAACGGGGCTCCTACAATGAGCAGTTCTTC. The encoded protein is CASSGRTAGHQRGSYNEQFF. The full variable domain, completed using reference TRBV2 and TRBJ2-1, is EPEVTQTPSHQVTQMGQEVILRCVPISNHLYFYWYRQILGQKVEFLVSFYNNEISEKSEIFDDQFSVERPDGSNFTLKIRSTKLEDSAMYFCASSGRTAGHQRGSYNEQFFGPGTRLTVL.

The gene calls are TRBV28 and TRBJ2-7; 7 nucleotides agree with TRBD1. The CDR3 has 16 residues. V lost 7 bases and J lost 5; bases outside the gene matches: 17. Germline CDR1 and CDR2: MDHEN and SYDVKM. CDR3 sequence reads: CASTEGQALGYDEQYF. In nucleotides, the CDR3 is TGTGCCAGCACCGAAGGACAGGCTTTGGGTTACGACGAGCAGTACTTC.

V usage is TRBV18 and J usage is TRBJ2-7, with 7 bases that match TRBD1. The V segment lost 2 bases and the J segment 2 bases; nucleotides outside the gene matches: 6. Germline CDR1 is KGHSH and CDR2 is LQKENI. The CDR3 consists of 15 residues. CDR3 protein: CASSPSPGGAYEQYF. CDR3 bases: TGTGCCAGCTCACCATCGCCAGGGGGTGCCTACGAGCAGTACTTC.

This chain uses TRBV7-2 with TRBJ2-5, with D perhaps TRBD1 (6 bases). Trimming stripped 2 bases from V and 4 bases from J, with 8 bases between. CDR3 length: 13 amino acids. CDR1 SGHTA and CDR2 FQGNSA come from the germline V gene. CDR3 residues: CASSLTGSETQYF. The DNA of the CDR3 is TGTGCCAGCAGCTTAACAGGGTCAGAGACCCAGTACTTC. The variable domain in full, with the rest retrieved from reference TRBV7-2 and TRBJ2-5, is GAGVSQSPSNKVTEKGKDVELRCDPISGHTALYWYRQSLGQGLEFLIYFQGNSAPDKSGLPSDRFSAERTGGSVSTLTIQRTQQEDSAVYLCASSLTGSETQYFGPGTRLLVL.

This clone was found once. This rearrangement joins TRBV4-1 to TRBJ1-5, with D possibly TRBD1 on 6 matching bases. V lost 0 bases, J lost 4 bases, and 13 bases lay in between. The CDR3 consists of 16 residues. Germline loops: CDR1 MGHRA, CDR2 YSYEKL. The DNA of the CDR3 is TGCGCCAGCAGCCAAGAGTGGGGGCATTTGAATCAGCCCCAGCATTTT. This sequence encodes CASSQEWGHLNQPQHF.

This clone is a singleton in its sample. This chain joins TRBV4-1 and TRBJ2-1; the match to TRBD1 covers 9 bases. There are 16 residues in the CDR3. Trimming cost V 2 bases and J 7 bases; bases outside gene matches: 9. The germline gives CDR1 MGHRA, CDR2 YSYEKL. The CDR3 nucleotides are TGCGCCAGCAGCCAACGAATCGACAGGGGGGCAAATGAGCAGTTCTTC. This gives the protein CASSQRIDRGANEQFF.

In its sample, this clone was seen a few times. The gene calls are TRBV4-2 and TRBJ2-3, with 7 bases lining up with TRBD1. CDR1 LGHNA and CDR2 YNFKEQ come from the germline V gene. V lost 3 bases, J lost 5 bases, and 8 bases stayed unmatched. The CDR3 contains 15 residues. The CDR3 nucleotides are TGTGCCAGCAGCCAGCGACAGGGCGCTAGAGATACGCAGTATTTT. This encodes CASSQRQGARDTQYF.

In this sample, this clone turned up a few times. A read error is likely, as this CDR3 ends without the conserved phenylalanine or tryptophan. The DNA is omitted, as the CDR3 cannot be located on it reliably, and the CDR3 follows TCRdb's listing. CDR3 amino acids: CASSFGTLG. The V gene is TRBV13, the J gene TRBJ1-1; TRBD1 is the table's D call and was not checked against the DNA. The CDR3 is 9 residues long, ends included. Per the germline V gene, CDR1 is PRHDT and CDR2 is FYEKMQ (reference sequence).

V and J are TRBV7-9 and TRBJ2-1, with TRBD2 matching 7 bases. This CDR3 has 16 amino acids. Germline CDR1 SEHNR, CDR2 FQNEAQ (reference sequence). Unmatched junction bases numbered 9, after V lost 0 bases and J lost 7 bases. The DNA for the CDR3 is TGTGCCAGCAGCTTAGCCACCGGCGGGAGAGGTAATGAGCAGTTCTTC. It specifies CASSLATGGRGNEQFF.

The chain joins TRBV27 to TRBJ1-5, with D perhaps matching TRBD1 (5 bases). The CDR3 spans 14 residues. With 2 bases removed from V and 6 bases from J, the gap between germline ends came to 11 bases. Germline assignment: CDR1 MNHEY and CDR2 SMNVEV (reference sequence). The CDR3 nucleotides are TGTGCCAGCAGTTTAGAGGCAGGGTCTCAGCCCCAGCATTTT. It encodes CASSLEAGSQPQHF.

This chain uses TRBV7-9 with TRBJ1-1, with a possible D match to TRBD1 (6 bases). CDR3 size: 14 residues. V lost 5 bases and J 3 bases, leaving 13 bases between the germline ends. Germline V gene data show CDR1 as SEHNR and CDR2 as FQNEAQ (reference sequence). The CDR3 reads CASSAVRGYTEAFF. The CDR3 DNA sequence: TGTGCCAGCAGCGCGGTCAGGGGTTACACTGAAGCTTTCTTT.

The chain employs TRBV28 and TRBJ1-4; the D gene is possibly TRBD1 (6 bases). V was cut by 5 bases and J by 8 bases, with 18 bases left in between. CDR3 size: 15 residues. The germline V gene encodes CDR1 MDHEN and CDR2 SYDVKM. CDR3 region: CASSPQQGRGEKLFF. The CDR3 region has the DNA TGTGCCAGCAGTCCTCAACAGGGTAGAGGGGAAAAACTGTTTTTT.

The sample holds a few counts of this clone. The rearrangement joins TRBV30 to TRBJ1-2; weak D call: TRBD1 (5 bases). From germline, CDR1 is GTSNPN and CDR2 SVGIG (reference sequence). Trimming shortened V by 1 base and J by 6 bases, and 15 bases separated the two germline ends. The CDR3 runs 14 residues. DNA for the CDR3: TGTGCCTGGAGTGGCCTCTGGGGGGAAAATGGCTACACCTTC. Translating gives CAWSGLWGENGYTF.

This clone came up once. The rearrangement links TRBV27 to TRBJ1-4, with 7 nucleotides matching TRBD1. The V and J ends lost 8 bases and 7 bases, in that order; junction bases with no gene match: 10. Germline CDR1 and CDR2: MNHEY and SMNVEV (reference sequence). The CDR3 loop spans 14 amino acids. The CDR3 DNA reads TGTGCCAGCGGCCGAACAGGGGTGGGTGAAAAACTGTTTTTT. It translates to CASGRTGVGEKLFF.

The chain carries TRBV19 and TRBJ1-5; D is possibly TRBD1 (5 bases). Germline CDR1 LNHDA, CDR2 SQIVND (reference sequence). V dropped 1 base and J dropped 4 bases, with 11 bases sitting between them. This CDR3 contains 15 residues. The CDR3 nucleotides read TGTGCCAGTAGTATAGGGGGCGGGGTAAATCAGCCCCAGCATTTT. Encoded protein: CASSIGGGVNQPQHF.

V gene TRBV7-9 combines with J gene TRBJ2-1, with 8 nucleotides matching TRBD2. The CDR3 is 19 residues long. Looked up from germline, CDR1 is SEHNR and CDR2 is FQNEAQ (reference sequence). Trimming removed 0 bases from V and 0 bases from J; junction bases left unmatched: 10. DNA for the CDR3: TGTGCCAGCAGCTTAGCGGGACTAGTCTTTCCAAGCTCCTACAATGAGCAGTTCTTC. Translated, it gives CASSLAGLVFPSSYNEQFF.

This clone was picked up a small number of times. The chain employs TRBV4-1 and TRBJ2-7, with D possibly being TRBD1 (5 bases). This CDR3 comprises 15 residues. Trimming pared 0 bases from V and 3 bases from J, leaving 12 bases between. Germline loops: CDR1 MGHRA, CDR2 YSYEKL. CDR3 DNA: TGCGCCAGCAGCCAAGAGTGGGCAGGGTTCTACGAGCAGTACTTC. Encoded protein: CASSQEWAGFYEQYF.

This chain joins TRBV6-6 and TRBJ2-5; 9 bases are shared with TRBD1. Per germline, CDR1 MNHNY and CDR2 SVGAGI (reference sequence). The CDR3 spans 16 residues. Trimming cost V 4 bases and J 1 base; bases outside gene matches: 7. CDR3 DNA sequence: TGTGCCAGCAGTTCCTGGACAGGGGCGGGCCAAGAGACCCAGTACTTC. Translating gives CASSSWTGAGQETQYF.

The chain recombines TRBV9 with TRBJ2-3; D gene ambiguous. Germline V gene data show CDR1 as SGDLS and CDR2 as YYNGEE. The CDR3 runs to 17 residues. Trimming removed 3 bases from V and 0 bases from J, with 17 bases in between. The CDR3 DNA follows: TGTGCCAGCAGCGCTGTCGGTAGAGGAACTAGCACAGATACGCAGTATTTT. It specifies CASSAVGRGTSTDTQYF.